What follows describes a single T cell receptor (beta chain). This sample is drawn from a study of blood T cell repertoires in COVID-19. About the research overall: Sites in the United States, Italy and Spain provided acute and convalescent COVID-19 samples. Nucleic acid was either cDNA or gDNA, and it came from T cells, B-cell-depleted T cells, or PBMCs.

Repertoires were generated with immunoSEQ multiplex PCR, while TCRdb's copy carries only in-frame clones and drops some. This table holds about 310,000 clones, approximately 87% found once. This CDR3 is built from 13 residues. V was pared by 5 bases and J by 7 bases, with 4 bases of the junction left unmatched. Germline V CDR1 and CDR2: SGHTA, FQGNSA. The specimen sequenced was peripheral blood. The J gene is TRBJ1-5, the V gene TRBV7-2; TRBD1 matches 8 bases. The source of this sequence is a woman aged 50 to 60 who had recovered from COVID-19. CDR3 loop: CASSMDRAQPQHF. CDR3 nucleotides: TGTGCCAGCAGCATGGACAGGGCCCAGCCCCAGCATTTT.